This T cell receptor (beta chain) was retrieved from a study of shared clonotypes between healthy human individuals. Study conclusions and caveats: Four donors held about 5.1% of naive CD4 clonotypes in common.

In the case of this clone: Its antigen is undetermined. One junction end disagrees with the germline gene, perhaps due to a read error.

CD4+ cells were split into CD45RA+ naive and CD45RA-negative memory subsets. The germline gives CDR1 SNHLY, CDR2 FYNNEI. This CDR3 is built from 16 residues. Profiled with immunoSEQ multiplex PCR; TCRdb holds only in-frame clones, not every one. The profile shows millions of clones, 85% to 95% of them singletons. The J gene is TRBJ2-5, the V gene TRBV2; D unclear. This clonotype was obtained from a man between 18 and 29 years old in good health. The sample comprised naive CD4+ T cells sorted from blood. Stated subset: CD45RA+ positively selected. CDR3 amino acids: CASSKARNAYQETQYF. The CDR3 DNA reads TGTGCCAGCAGTAAAGCCCGGAACGCGTACCAAGAGACCCAGTACTTC.